This TCR beta chain is drawn from a study of T cell changes during pregnancy in multiple sclerosis. TCRdb's copy holds only in-frame clones and misses some; the assay was immunoSEQ multiplex PCR. The sample carries around 49,000 clones, approximately 91% recorded once. This CDR3 has 14 residues. V was clipped by 7 bases and J by 3 bases, with 15 bases between them. Looked up from germline, CDR1 is LNHDA and CDR2 is SQIVND (reference sequence). V usage is TRBV19 and J usage is TRBJ1-2; D possibly corresponds to TRBD1 (6 bases). The source was CD4+ T cells from peripheral blood mononuclear cells, collected after pregnancy. This receptor was identified in a female donor in good health, enrolled as a control in a pregnancy study. The CDR3 nucleotides are TGTGCCAGTACCATACAGGGAAATGACTATGGCTACACCTTC. As protein: CASTIQGNDYGYTF.